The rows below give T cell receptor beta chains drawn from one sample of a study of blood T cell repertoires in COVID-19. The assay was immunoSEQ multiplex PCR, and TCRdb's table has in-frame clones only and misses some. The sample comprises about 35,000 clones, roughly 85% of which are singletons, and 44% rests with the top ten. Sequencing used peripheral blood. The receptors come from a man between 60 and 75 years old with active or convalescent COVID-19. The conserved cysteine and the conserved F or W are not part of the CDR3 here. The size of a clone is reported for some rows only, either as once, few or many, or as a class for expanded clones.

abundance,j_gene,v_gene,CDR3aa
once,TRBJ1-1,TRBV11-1,ASSLVRDRGAF
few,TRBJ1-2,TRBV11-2,ASSLRHRVDGYGYT
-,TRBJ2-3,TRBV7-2,ASSSSPAWDTQY
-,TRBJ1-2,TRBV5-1,ASSPGQGLYGYT
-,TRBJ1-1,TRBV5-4,ASSLITRNRGQTEAF
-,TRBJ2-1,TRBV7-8,ASSRTSLTYNEQF
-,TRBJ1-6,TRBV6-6,ASSFYGSDSPLH
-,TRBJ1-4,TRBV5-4,ASSQNPTGQGEKLF
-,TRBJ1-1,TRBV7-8,ASSDQPGQMNTEAF
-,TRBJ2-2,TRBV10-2,ASKPPPGSAPSGGAVRNTGELF
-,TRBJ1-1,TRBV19,ASSTAGYTEAF
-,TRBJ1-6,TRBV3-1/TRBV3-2,ASSREQGAGSPLH
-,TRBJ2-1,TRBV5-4,ASSLTRDEQF
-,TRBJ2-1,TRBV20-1,SASSGHEQF